The sequence of this TCR beta chain was determined in a study of monozygotic twins with inflammatory bowel disease. Study-level results: Compared with healthy twins, IBD patients shared fewer clonotypes with others, especially with disease activity. What may have added variability to patient repertoires is that immunosuppressive treatments differed. Patients with IBD had less TCRbeta diversity (inverse Simpson) than their healthy co-twins.

The germline V gene encodes CDR1 LGHNA and CDR2 YSLEER. The CDR3 has 13 residues. Remarks on this clonotype: Its cognate antigen is unknown.

Template switching appended UMIs that held a 6-nucleotide sample barcode. TCRdb re-called the 5' RACE reads and gives one entry per CDR3 protein, without DNA. Its listing shows approximately 150,000 distinct CDR3 sequences. This clonotype was sampled from a human donor with ulcerative colitis or Crohn's disease, or a healthy co-twin of an affected twin (not recorded which). The gene calls are TRBV4-3 and TRBJ2-3. The sample taken for sequencing was blood. This CDR3 reads CASSQERTDTQYF.